One T cell receptor beta chain is described in this entry. Authors' analysis steps: By means of reference gene primer amplification, nucleated cell counts were estimated. Assay used: immunoSEQ multiplex PCR; TCRdb lists only in-frame clones, some missing. V, J and clone size were drawn from that table, and D and trimming were deduced from the DNA. The sample records around 68,000 clones, roughly 77% being singletons. The data were obtained in a study of blood T cell repertoires in COVID-19. The overall study: Specimens from acute and convalescent COVID-19 originated in the United States, Italy and Spain. In each case, the material was cDNA or gDNA derived from T cells, B-cell-depleted T cells, or PBMCs.

Looked up from germline, CDR1 is KGHDR and CDR2 is SFDVKD. There are 14 residues in the CDR3. Deletions cut 5 bases from V and 1 base from J, with 8 bases between. Sequenced: peripheral blood. The clonotype was recovered from a human donor in a cohort sampled during active COVID-19. The chain has TRBV24-1 and TRBJ2-1; D gene unclear. CDR3 sequence: CATSGIESYNEQFF. The CDR3 region has the DNA TGTGCCACCAGTGGTATAGAATCCTACAATGAGCAGTTCTTC.